This record looks at one T cell receptor beta chain sequence and its context. Its specificity is not known. This sample was included in a study of OX40 agonist ivuxolimab in advanced cancers. On the study more broadly: Partial responses were observed in three patients, of whom one had hepatocellular carcinoma and two had cutaneous melanoma. The study, taken as a whole, reports: Both CD4+ and CD8+ T cell populations in blood had undergone clonal expansion by week 6 at 0.1 to 3.0 mg/kg. Relative to CD4+ cells, CD8+ T cells on average had more expanded clones.

The ends were cut back, 2 bases at V and 1 base at J, with 14 bases in the middle. The CDR3 is 16 amino acids. Profiled with immunoSEQ multiplex PCR; TCRdb holds only in-frame clones, not every one. The sample yields around 47,000 clones, more than 80% seen once. This chain joins TRBV23-1 and TRBJ1-1, with D possibly being TRBD1 (5 bases). TRBV23-1 is filed as an ORF, its function uncertain. This sample comprised CD4+ or CD8+ T cells sorted from blood, obtained in a trial of the OX40 agonist ivuxolimab. The sequence was obtained from an adult with an advanced solid tumor such as melanoma, head and neck, liver or kidney cancer. CDR3 protein: CASSQDGAGTNTEAFF. DNA for the CDR3: TGCGCCAGCAGTCAAGATGGGGCAGGAACGAACACTGAAGCTTTCTTT.